Following are 30 T cell receptor beta chains from one sample sequenced in a study of beta chain features in type 1 diabetes. Study results and limitations: When Type 1 diabetes patients were examined, their TCRB CDR3s proved moderately but significantly shorter in all four CD4+ subsets.

As every portion of the isolated RNA was reverse transcribed, the sequencing read expressed TCRB transcripts. Clones were sequenced by immunoSEQ multiplex PCR, and TCRdb holds only the in-frame ones, with some missing. This sample has under 300,000 clones; about 14% occur once, and the top ten carry about 0.019%. These TCRs are of unknown antigen specificity. Input material: naive CD4+ T cells from blood. All receptors derive from a man between 25 and 39 years old with type 1 diabetes.

This chain uses TRBV5-1 with TRBJ1-1, with 7 bases lining up with TRBD1. V shed 0 bases and J 5 bases; nucleotides not matched to a gene: 7. Germline V gives CDR1 SGHRS, CDR2 YFSETQ. The CDR3 has 15 amino acids. The CDR3 here is CASSLAGRGETEAFF. The CDR3 nucleotides read TGCGCCAGCAGCTTGGCCGGCAGGGGGGAGACTGAAGCTTTCTTT.

This clone was recorded a few times. The J gene is TRBJ1-1, the V gene TRBV29-1; 12 nucleotides agree with TRBD1. The germline gives CDR1 SQVTM, CDR2 ANQGSEA. This CDR3 spans 16 amino acids. With 6 bases clipped from V and 0 bases from J, the junction kept 8 bases outside the gene matches. As DNA, the CDR3 is TGCAGCGTCGCGGTGGGACAGGGGGCTTTGAACACTGAAGCTTTCTTT. Its translation: CSVAVGQGALNTEAFF. The variable domain in full, completed from reference TRBV29-1 and TRBJ1-1, reads SAVISQKPSRDICQRGTSLTIQCQVDSQVTMMFWYRQQPGQSLTLIATANQGSEATYESGFVIDKFPISRPNLTFSTLTVSNMSPEDSSIYLCSVAVGQGALNTEAFFGQGTRLTVV.

J is TRBJ2-7 and V is TRBV5-4; TRBD1 matches at 8 bases. Germline loops: CDR1 SGHNT, CDR2 YYREEE (reference sequence). J gave up 3 bases and V 2 bases, and 7 bases lay outside the gene matches. The CDR3 is 15 residues long. The CDR3 loop reads CASSLGQGGDYEQYF. The CDR3 region has the DNA TGTGCCAGCAGCTTAGGACAGGGAGGTGACTACGAGCAGTACTTC.

The chain's CDR3 is CASSLAGSADTQYF. In DNA form, the CDR3 reads TGCGCCAGCAGCCTAGCGGGGTCGGCAGATACGCAGTATTTT. The chain couples TRBV5-1 to TRBJ2-3; 9 bases align to TRBD2. This CDR3 spans 14 amino acids. CDR1 is SGHRS and CDR2 is YFSETQ in the germline V gene. Trimming took 4 bases from V and 4 from J; bases not matched to a gene: 4.

This clone was observed a few times. This chain uses TRBV7-9 with TRBJ2-3, with 7 nucleotides matching TRBD2. This CDR3 is built from 14 residues. Germline V lookup: CDR1 SEHNR, CDR2 FQNEAQ (reference sequence). The ends lost 6 bases at V and 1 base at J; junction bases unmatched: 4. CDR3 loop: CASSYAGGTDTQYF. The CDR3 region has the DNA TGTGCCAGCAGTTATGCGGGGGGCACAGATACGCAGTATTTT.

There are a few counts of this clone. The chain combines TRBV7-9 with TRBJ2-2; 10 bases match TRBD1. Trimming took 5 bases from V and 6 from J; bases not matched to a gene: 9. The CDR3 has 16 amino acids. The germline V gene encodes CDR1 SEHNR and CDR2 FQNEAQ (reference sequence). As DNA, the CDR3 is TGTGCCAGCAGCCAGACAGGGGGCGCAGGCGCCGGGGAGCTGTTTTTT. This encodes CASSQTGGAGAGELFF.

The rearrangement links TRBV30 to TRBJ2-7, with 7 bases that match TRBD1. The germline V gene has CDR1 GTSNPN and CDR2 SVGIG (reference sequence). The CDR3 is made up of 16 amino acids. V shed 3 bases, J shed 6 bases, and the junction held 17 bases outside the gene matches. The CDR3 spells CAWSPDRVGRGSEQYF. The CDR3 nucleotides read TGTGCCTGGAGCCCCGACAGGGTTGGTCGGGGATCCGAGCAGTACTTC.

This sequence joins TRBV7-9 and TRBJ2-5; 9 bases agree with TRBD2. The CDR3 length is 18 residues. V gave up 5 bases and J gave up 3 bases; unmatched junction bases: 16. Germline lookup yields CDR1 SEHNR and CDR2 FQNEAQ (reference sequence). The CDR3 loop is CASSQMAASGMPKETQYF. In nucleotides, the CDR3 is TGTGCCAGCAGCCAAATGGCTGCTAGCGGGATGCCCAAAGAGACCCAGTACTTC.

This clone has only a few counts. The V gene is TRBV11-2, the J gene TRBJ2-3; D might be TRBD2 (6 bases). V lost 0 bases and J lost 3, with 10 bases in between. The germline CDR1 and CDR2 sequences are SGHAT and FQNNGV. The CDR3 loop spans 15 amino acids. CDR3 residues: CASSLDPGETDTQYF. The CDR3, as DNA: TGTGCCAGCAGCTTAGATCCGGGGGAAACAGATACGCAGTATTTT.

CDR3 in DNA: TGTGCCAGCTCACCATCCATCGAGCGGGGTGTCACCGGGGAGCTGTTTTTT. Protein: CASSPSIERGVTGELFF. The rearrangement joins TRBV18 to TRBJ2-2; 7 nucleotides align to TRBD2. CDR3 length: 17 residues. Germline assignment: CDR1 KGHSH and CDR2 LQKENI. Losses at the gene ends were 2 bases for V and 4 bases for J; bases not matched to a gene: 10.

The V and J genes are TRBV7-6 and TRBJ2-2; maybe TRBD1 (5 bases). The CDR3 totals 16 residues. Germline CDR1 is SGHVS and CDR2 is FNYEAQ. Trimming left V 2 bases short and J 0 bases short, with 10 bases between. The CDR3 sequence: CASSLTQGANTGELFF. As DNA, the CDR3 is TGTGCCAGCAGCTTAACGCAGGGCGCGAACACCGGGGAGCTGTTTTTT. Using reference TRBV7-6 and TRBJ2-2 for the parts outside the CDR3, the full variable domain is GAGVSQSPRYKVTKRGQDVALRCDPISGHVSLYWYRQALGQGPEFLTYFNYEAQQDKSGLPNDRFSAERPEGSISTLTIQRTEQRDSAMYRCASSLTQGANTGELFFGEGSRLTVL.

The rearrangement links TRBV7-9 to TRBJ2-3; 9 bases are a match to TRBD2. The CDR3 totals 17 residues. Germline trimming cut 2 bases from V and 4 bases from J; bases unmatched to any gene: 10. CDR1 is SEHNR, CDR2 FQNEAQ, per germline (reference sequence). The CDR3 nucleotides read TGTGCCAGCAGCTTATCCGAACGGGCTAGCGGGGCAGATACGCAGTATTTT. Translated: CASSLSERASGADTQYF.

V and J are TRBV5-4 and TRBJ1-2; perhaps TRBD1 as D (5 bases). The CDR3 sequence is 13 residues long. Trimming removed 4 bases at V and 8 bases at J, with 15 bases between. Per germline, CDR1 SGHNT and CDR2 YYREEE (reference sequence). The CDR3 DNA reads as TGTGCCAGCAGCCGCGACAGTAAAGAGGGCTACACCTTC. This codes for CASSRDSKEGYTF.

This clone showed up just a few times. V usage is TRBV11-3 and J usage is TRBJ2-7; TRBD1 agrees at 9 bases. The V segment lost 5 bases and the J segment 7 bases; nucleotides outside the gene matches: 12. Germline-derived CDR1 and CDR2 are SGHNT and YENEEA. This CDR3 spans 15 amino acids. The CDR3 reads CASSIGQGQGSEQYF. DNA of the CDR3: TGTGCCAGCAGCATCGGACAGGGGCAAGGGAGTGAGCAGTACTTC.

The chain has TRBV5-4 and TRBJ2-5; 12 bases fit TRBD2. Looked up from germline, CDR1 is SGHNT and CDR2 is YYREEE (reference sequence). This CDR3 is built from 15 residues. Germline trimming cut 0 bases from V and 3 bases from J; bases unmatched to any gene: 0. In DNA, the CDR3 is TGTGCCAGCAGCTTGGCTAGCGGGAGGGAAGAGACCCAGTACTTC. Translation: CASSLASGREETQYF.

This clone has just a few counts. The chain has TRBV18 and TRBJ1-4; the D gene is possibly TRBD1 (6 bases). Trimming took off 5 bases at V and 3 bases at J, with 16 bases between the two ends. In germline, CDR1 is KGHSH, CDR2 LQKENI. The CDR3 runs 16 residues. The CDR3 sequence is CASSSTTSGANEKLFF. DNA of the CDR3: TGTGCCAGCTCATCTACCACTTCAGGGGCTAATGAAAAACTGTTTTTT.

The table lists this clone with a few counts. The J gene is TRBJ2-2, the V gene TRBV2; 8 bases are a match to TRBD2. With V trimmed by 7 bases and J by 0 bases, 4 bases remained unmatched. Looked up from germline, CDR1 is SNHLY and CDR2 is FYNNEI. CDR3 length: 15 residues. The chain's CDR3 is CASTTSGPNTGELFF. As DNA, the CDR3 is TGTGCCAGCACAACTAGCGGTCCGAACACCGGGGAGCTGTTTTTT.

The gene calls are TRBV25-1 and TRBJ1-1, with TRBD1 as a possible D gene (5 bases). Between the trimmed V and J ends, which lost 1 base and 4 bases, there was a span of 16 bases. This CDR3 region has 16 residues. Germline V gives CDR1 MGHDK, CDR2 SYGVNS. CDR3 nucleotides: TGTGCCAGCAGTGAATTCGGGTCATCAAGGGGCACTGAAGCTTTCTTT. Amino acid sequence: CASSEFGSSRGTEAFF.

This clone was detected only a few times. This rearrangement joins TRBV5-1 to TRBJ2-7; 8 nucleotides agree with TRBD1. V gave up 1 base and J gave up 4 bases; unmatched junction bases: 4. The germline gives CDR1 SGHRS, CDR2 YFSETQ. This CDR3 is 14 amino acids long. Here the CDR3 DNA reads TGCGCCAGCAGCTTGAAACAGGGGGAATACGAGCAGTACTTC. This translates into CASSLKQGEYEQYF.

In its sample, this clone was seen a few times. The rearrangement links TRBV5-4 to TRBJ2-5; tentative D call: TRBD2 (5 bases). Trimming removed 0 bases at V and 5 bases at J, with 11 bases between. The CDR3 contains 14 residues. The V gene's germline CDR1 is SGHNT and CDR2 YYREEE (reference sequence). The CDR3 DNA reads as TGTGCCAGCAGCTTGGGTCTTAGAGGGGAGACCCAGTACTTC. It specifies CASSLGLRGETQYF.

V is TRBV9 and J is TRBJ2-3; tentatively, D is TRBD2 (5 bases). V lost 4 bases, J lost 2 bases, and 23 bases lay in between. CDR1 and CDR2 (germline): SGDLS, YYNGEE. This CDR3 contains 18 residues. DNA of the CDR3: TGTGCCAGCAGCTCCCCCGCATACGGGGTCCCTTTCACAGATACGCAGTATTTT. This translates into CASSSPAYGVPFTDTQYF.

This clone was picked up a small number of times. This rearrangement joins TRBV28 to TRBJ1-2, with 9 bases matching TRBD1. The V segment lost 8 bases and the J segment 7 bases; nucleotides outside the gene matches: 8. This CDR3 is built from 13 residues. Per the germline V gene, CDR1 is MDHEN and CDR2 is SYDVKM. In DNA, the CDR3 is TGTGCCAGCCGGGACAGGGAGTATGCTGGCTACACCTTC. Its translation is CASRDREYAGYTF.

The rearrangement links TRBV29-1 to TRBJ1-1, with D unclear. CDR3 length: 13 amino acids. Germline CDR1 and CDR2: SQVTM and ANQGSEA. With 4 bases removed from V and 1 base from J, the gap between germline ends came to 10 bases. The CDR3: CSVGRRGNTEAFF. The CDR3 region has the DNA TGCAGCGTTGGACGGAGAGGGAACACTGAAGCTTTCTTT.

Regarding this clone: One end of the junction is discordant with germline, which a read error may explain. The CDR3 is CASSLGGWGETQYF. The CDR3 DNA sequence: TGTGCTAGCAGCTTAGGGGGCTGGGGAGAGACCCAGTACTTC. The gene calls are TRBV7-7 and TRBJ2-5; 7 positions agree with TRBD1. CDR1 and CDR2 (germline): SSHAT, FNYEAQ (reference sequence). The CDR3 has 14 amino acids.

This clone was seen only a few times. The rearrangement joins TRBV25-1 to TRBJ2-5; no firm D call. V was pared by 3 bases and J by 3 bases, with 11 bases between. Germline values: CDR1 MGHDK, CDR2 SYGVNS. This CDR3 is built from 14 residues. Here the CDR3 DNA reads TGTGCCAGCAGTGATGTCCGGGTCAAAGAGACCCAGTACTTC. Amino acids: CASSDVRVKETQYF.

DNA for the CDR3: TGCGCCAGCAGCCAGCCCCCGTGGCAGGCCGCCGGAGGGGCCAACGTCCTGACTTTC. Its protein is CASSQPPWQAAGGANVLTF. The chain uses TRBV4-1 and TRBJ2-6; D not resolved. Trimming stripped 3 bases from V and 4 bases from J, with 22 bases between. The CDR3 is 19 residues long. The germline V gene encodes CDR1 MGHRA and CDR2 YSYEKL.

This clone was seen only a few times. The sample has other DNA sequences that encode this CDR3 too. The V call is TRBV6-1, the J call TRBJ2-3, with 10 bases fitting TRBD1. Trimming took 3 bases from V and 3 from J; bases not matched to a gene: 0. CDR1 MNHNS and CDR2 SASEGT come from the germline V gene. The CDR3 totals 14 residues. The CDR3 spells CASSEGQGTDTQYF. The CDR3 DNA is TGTGCCAGCAGTGAGGGACAGGGGACAGATACGCAGTATTTT.

The rearrangement joins TRBV15 to TRBJ1-3, with 9 bases aligning to TRBD1. The CDR3 runs to 15 residues. Germline CDR1 reads LNHNV; CDR2 reads YYDKDF (reference sequence). Trimming at V came to 5 bases and at J to 4 bases, leaving 6 bases not matched to a gene. The CDR3 sequence: CATSPRQGDGNTIYF. CDR3 nucleotides: TGTGCCACCAGCCCACGACAGGGGGACGGAAACACCATATATTTT. Looking up the rest from reference TRBV15 and TRBJ1-3 gives the full variable domain: DAMVIQNPRYQVTQFGKPVTLSCSQTLNHNVMYWYQQKSSQAPKLLFHYYDKDFNNEADTPDNFQSRRPNTSFCFLDIRSPGLGDTAMYLCATSPRQGDGNTIYFGEGSWLTVV.

The rearrangement uses TRBV6-5 and TRBJ2-7; possible D gene TRBD2, 6 bases. The V gene's germline CDR1 is MNHEY and CDR2 SVGAGI. Between the trimmed V and J ends, which lost 6 bases and 4 bases, there was a span of 13 bases. The CDR3 has 13 residues. Written as DNA, the CDR3 is TGTGCCAGCAGGGAGGGACGATTATACGAGCAGTACTTC. Its protein product is CASREGRLYEQYF.

This clone has a handful of counts. V and J are TRBV6-5 and TRBJ2-7; D gene uncertain. Germline V CDR1 and CDR2: MNHEY, SVGAGI. There are 12 residues in the CDR3. V was clipped by 7 bases and J by 1 base, with 8 bases between them. The CDR3 loop reads CASMAGSYEQYF. The CDR3 region has the DNA TGTGCCAGCATGGCAGGATCCTACGAGCAGTACTTC.